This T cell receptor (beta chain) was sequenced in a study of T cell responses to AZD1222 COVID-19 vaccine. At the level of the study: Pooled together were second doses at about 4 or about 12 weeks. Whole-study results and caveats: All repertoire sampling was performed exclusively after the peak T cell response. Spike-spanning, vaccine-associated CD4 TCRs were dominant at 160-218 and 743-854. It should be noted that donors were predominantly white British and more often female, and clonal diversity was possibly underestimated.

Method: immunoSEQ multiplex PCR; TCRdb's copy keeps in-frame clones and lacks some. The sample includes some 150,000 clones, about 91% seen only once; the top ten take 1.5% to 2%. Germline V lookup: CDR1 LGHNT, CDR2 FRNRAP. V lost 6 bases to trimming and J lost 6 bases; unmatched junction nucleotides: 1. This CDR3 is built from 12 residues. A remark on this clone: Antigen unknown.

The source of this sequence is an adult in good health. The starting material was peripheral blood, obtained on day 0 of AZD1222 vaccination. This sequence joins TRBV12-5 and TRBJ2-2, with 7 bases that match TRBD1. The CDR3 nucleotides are TGTGCTAGTGGGACAGGGTCCGGGGAGCTGTTTTTT. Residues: CASGTGSGELFF.